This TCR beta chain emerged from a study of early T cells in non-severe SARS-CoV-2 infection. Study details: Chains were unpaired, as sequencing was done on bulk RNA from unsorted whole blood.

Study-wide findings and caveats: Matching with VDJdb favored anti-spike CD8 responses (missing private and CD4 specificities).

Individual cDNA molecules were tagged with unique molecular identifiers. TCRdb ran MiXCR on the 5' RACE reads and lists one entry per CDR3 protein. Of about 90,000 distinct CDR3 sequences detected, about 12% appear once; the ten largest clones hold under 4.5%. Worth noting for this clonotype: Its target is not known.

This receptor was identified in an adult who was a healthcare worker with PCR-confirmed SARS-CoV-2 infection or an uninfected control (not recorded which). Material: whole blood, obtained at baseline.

The CDR3 is CASSLGSGASGVYEQYF. In DNA form, the CDR3 reads TGTGCCAGCAGCTTAGGTAGCGGCGCTAGCGGGGTTTACGAGCAGTACTTC. This rearrangement joins TRBV7-9 to TRBJ2-7, with 9 bases fitting TRBD2. The CDR3 totals 17 residues. The J segment lost 4 bases and the V segment lost 1 base, leaving 11 bases of the junction unmatched. Germline lookup yields CDR1 SEHNR and CDR2 FQNEAQ (reference sequence).